Listed below are T cell receptor beta chains from one sample, sequenced in a study of T cells expressing NK-cell markers. TCRdb reprocessed the 5' RACE reads; each CDR3 protein has one entry and no DNA is given. This repertoire comprises approximately 420,000 distinct CDR3 sequences; its ten largest clones make up over 8.5%. The specimen was blood T cells: a sorted CD56 or NKG2C T cell subset, CD4+ or CD8+ T cells, or bulk PBMC T cells (not recorded which). The source of these receptors is a woman between 50 and 59 years old in good health. The CDR3 runs from the conserved cysteine through the conserved F or W.

>TRBV15|TRBJ2-5|15
CATSREKGSEETQYF
>TRBV27|TRBJ1-1|16
CASSLVTAMVRTEAFF
>TRBV29-1|TRBJ2-6|15
CSVLTTGAGANVLTF
>TRBV20-1|TRBJ1-2|11
CSARKTIGDTF
>TRBV7-2|TRBJ2-7|13
CASSRQSAYEQYF
>TRBV10-3|TRBJ1-3|12
CAISRSGNTIYF
>TRBV10-3|TRBJ2-3|15
CAIRGQKSSTDTQYF
>TRBV9|TRBJ2-1|20
CASSVARSGRALSSYNEQFF
>TRBV29-1|TRBJ2-1|13
CSVVRTGRNEQFF
>TRBV24-1|TRBJ2-3|16
CATSDLLAGGPDTQYF
>TRBV12-3/TRBV12-4|TRBJ2-2|16
CASSFPDSLNTGELFF
>TRBV7-9|TRBJ2-6|16
CASGPTLGAGANVLTF
>TRBV4-2|TRBJ2-1|12
CASRHPAGGQFF
>TRBV11-2|TRBJ2-1|13
CASSERLGNEQFF
>TRBV7-9|TRBJ2-5|13
CASTLGLLEPQYF
>TRBV5-6|TRBJ2-1|16
CASSPVAGLAGENQFF
>TRBV5-1|TRBJ1-1|15
CASSAGLGDNTEAFF
>TRBV29-1|TRBJ2-3|15
CSADSALARGDTQYF
>TRBV5-1|TRBJ2-1|13
CASSLGFRNEQFF
>TRBV12-3/TRBV12-4|TRBJ1-2|18
CASSLTAIRQGRFYGYTF
>TRBV29-1|TRBJ2-1|14
CSVALLAGAREQFF
>TRBV20-1|TRBJ2-5|14
CSASFEDRAKTQYF
>TRBV5-1|TRBJ2-1|12
CASSLPNNEQFF
>TRBV7-8|TRBJ2-1|15
CASSLGQWEDNEQFF
>TRBV6-2/TRBV6-3|TRBJ2-1|15
CASSYQSSGWGEQFF
>TRBV11-3|TRBJ2-2|16
CASSLSPITATGELFF
>TRBV11-2|TRBJ2-2|14
CASSFVAFTGELFF
>TRBV20-1|TRBJ2-6|15
CSARDRATGANVLTF
>TRBV6-1|TRBJ1-5|14
CASSVQGVTQPQHF